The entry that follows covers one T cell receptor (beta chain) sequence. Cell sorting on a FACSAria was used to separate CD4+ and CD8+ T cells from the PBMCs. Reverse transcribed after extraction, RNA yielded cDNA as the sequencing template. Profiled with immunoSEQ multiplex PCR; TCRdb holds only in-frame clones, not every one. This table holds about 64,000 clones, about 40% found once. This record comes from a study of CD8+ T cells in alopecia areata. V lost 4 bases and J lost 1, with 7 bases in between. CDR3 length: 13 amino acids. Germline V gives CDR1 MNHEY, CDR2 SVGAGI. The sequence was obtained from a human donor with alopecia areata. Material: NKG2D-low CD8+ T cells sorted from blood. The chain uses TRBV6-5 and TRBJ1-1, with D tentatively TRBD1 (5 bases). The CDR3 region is CASSSGGNTEAFF. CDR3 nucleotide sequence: TGTGCCAGCAGTTCGGGGGGGAACACTGAAGCTTTCTTT.